This TCR beta chain was identified during a study of blood T cells in healthy people across ages. V shed 5 bases, J shed 11 bases, and the junction held 15 bases outside the gene matches. This CDR3 region has 14 residues. Germline values: CDR1 SQVTM, CDR2 ANQGSEA. A second roughly 7 to 11 cycle PCR used barcoded and J-beta primers. TCRdb independently ran MiXCR on the 5' RACE reads; one entry per CDR3 protein. This sample has some 370,000 distinct CDR3 sequences, with about 55% found just once. Sample: blood. The chain uses TRBV29-1 and TRBJ2-5; 9 positions match TRBD2. This TCR was recovered from a man between 60 and 75 years old in good health. CDR3 nucleotide sequence: TGCAGCGTTAATGGCGGGAGGGCCAGTAATGAGCAGTACTTC. Its translation: CSVNGGRASNEQYF.